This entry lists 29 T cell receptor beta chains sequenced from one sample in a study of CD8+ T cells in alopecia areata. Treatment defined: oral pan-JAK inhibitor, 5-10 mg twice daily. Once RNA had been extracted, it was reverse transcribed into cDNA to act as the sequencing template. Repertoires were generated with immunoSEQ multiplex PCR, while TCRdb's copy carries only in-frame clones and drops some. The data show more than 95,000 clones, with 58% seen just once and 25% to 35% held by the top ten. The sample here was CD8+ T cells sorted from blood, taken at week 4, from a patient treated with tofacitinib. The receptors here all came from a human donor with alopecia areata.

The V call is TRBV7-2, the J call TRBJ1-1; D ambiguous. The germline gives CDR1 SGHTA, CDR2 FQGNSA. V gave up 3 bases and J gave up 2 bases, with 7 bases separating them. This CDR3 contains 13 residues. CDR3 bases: TGTGCCAGCAGCTTCGAGGGAAACACTGAAGCTTTCTTT. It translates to CASSFEGNTEAFF.

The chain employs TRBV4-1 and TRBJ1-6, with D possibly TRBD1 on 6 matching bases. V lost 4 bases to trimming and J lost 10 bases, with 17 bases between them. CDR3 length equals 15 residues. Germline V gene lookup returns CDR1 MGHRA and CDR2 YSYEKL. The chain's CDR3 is CASSPSQGDGSPLHF. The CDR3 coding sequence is TGCGCCAGCAGCCCGTCACAGGGAGACGGATCACCCCTCCACTTT.

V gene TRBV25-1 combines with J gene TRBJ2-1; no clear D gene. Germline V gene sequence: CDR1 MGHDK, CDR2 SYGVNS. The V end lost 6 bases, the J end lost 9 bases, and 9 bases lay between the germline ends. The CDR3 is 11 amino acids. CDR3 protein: CASRDSREQFF. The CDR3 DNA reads TGTGCCAGCAGAGATAGCCGTGAGCAGTTCTTC.

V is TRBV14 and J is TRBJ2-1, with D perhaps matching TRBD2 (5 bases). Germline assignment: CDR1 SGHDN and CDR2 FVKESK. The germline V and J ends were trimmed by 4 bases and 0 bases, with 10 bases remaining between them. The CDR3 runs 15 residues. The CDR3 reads CASSPRGSSYNEQFF. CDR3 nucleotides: TGTGCCAGCAGCCCCCGGGGAAGCTCCTACAATGAGCAGTTCTTC.

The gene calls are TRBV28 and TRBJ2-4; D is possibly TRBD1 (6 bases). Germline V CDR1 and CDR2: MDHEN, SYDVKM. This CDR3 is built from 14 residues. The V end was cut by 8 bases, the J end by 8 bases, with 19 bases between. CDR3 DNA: TGTGCCAGCCGAGAAAGCAGGGGTAATGACATTCAGTACTTC. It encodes CASRESRGNDIQYF.

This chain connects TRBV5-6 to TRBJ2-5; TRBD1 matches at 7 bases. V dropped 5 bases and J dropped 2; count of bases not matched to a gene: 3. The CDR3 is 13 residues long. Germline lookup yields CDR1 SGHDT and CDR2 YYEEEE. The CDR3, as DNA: TGTGCCAGCAGGGAACAGGGGCAAGAGACCCAGTACTTC. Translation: CASREQGQETQYF.

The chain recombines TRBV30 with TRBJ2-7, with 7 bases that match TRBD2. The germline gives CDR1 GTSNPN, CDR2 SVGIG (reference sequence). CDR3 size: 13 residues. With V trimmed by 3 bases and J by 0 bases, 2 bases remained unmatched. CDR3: CAWRRGSSYEQYF. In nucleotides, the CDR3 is TGTGCCTGGAGGCGGGGGAGCTCCTACGAGCAGTACTTC.

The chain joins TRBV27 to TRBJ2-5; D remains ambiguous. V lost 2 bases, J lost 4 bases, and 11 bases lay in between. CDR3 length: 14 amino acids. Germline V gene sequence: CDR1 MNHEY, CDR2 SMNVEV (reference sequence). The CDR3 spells CASSLLGTGETQYF. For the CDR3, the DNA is TGTGCCAGCAGTTTACTGGGTACGGGAGAGACCCAGTACTTC.

CDR3 DNA: TGTGCCAGCAGCTTAACGGAGAGAGGAGACTCCTACGAGCAGTACTTC. Its protein product is CASSLTERGDSYEQYF. The J gene is TRBJ2-7, the V gene TRBV7-9; D remains unclear. Trimming pared 2 bases from V and 0 bases from J, leaving 14 bases between. This CDR3 is 16 amino acids long. CDR1 is SEHNR, CDR2 FQNEAQ, per germline (reference sequence).

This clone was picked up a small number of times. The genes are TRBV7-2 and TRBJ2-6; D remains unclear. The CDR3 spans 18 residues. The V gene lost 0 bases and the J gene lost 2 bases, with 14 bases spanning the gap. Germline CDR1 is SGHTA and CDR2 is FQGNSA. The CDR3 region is CASSLAVADYTGANVLTF. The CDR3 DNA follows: TGTGCCAGCAGCTTAGCGGTGGCAGATTACACTGGGGCCAACGTCCTGACTTTC.

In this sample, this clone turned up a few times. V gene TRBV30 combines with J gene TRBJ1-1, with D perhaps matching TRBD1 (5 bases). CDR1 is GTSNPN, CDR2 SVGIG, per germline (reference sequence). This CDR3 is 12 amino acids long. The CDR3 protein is CAQGRANTEAFF. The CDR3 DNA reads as TGTGCGCAGGGACGTGCGAACACTGAAGCTTTCTTT.

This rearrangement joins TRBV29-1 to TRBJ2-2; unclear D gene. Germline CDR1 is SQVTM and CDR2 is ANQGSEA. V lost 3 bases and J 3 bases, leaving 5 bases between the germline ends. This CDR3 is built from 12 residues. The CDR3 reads CSVETYTGELFF. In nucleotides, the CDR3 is TGCAGCGTTGAGACCTACACCGGGGAGCTGTTTTTT.

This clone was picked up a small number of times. The CDR3 spells CAWGQGPGTGELFF. CDR3 coding DNA: TGTGCCTGGGGACAGGGGCCAGGCACCGGGGAGCTGTTTTTT. The chain links TRBV30 to TRBJ2-2; TRBD1 matches at 9 bases. The V gene's germline CDR1 is GTSNPN and CDR2 SVGIG (reference sequence). The CDR3 extends over 14 amino acids. Trimming took 5 bases from V and 4 from J; bases not matched to a gene: 5. The variable domain in full, with the rest retrieved from reference TRBV30 and TRBJ2-2, is SQTIHQWPATLVQPVGSPLSLECTVEGTSNPNLYWYRQAAGRGLQLLFYSVGIGQISSEVPQNLSASRPQDRQFILSSKKLLLSDSGFYLCAWGQGPGTGELFFGEGSRLTVL.

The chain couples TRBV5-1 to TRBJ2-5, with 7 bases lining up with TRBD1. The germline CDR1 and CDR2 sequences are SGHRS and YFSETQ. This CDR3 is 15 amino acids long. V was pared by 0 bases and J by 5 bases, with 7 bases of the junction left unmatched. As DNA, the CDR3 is TGCGCCAGCAGCTTGGAAGGGGGCGGACGGGAGACCCAGTACTTC. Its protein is CASSLEGGGRETQYF.

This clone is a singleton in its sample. Written as DNA, the CDR3 is TGTGCCAGCAGTTACACAGGGAGACTTGGGGCCAACGTCCTGACTTTC. Its translation is CASSYTGRLGANVLTF. The chain couples TRBV6-5 to TRBJ2-6; tentative D call: TRBD1 (6 bases). Deletions cut 2 bases from V and 3 bases from J, with 11 bases between. Germline values: CDR1 MNHEY, CDR2 SVGAGI. This CDR3 spans 16 amino acids.

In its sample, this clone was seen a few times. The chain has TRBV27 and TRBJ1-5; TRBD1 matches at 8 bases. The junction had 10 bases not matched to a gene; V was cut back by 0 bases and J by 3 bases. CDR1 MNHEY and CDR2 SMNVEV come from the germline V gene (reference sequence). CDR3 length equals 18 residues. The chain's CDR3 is CASSLSQSGGGLNQPQHF. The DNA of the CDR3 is TGTGCCAGCAGTTTATCGCAGTCAGGGGGCGGGCTCAATCAGCCCCAGCATTTT.

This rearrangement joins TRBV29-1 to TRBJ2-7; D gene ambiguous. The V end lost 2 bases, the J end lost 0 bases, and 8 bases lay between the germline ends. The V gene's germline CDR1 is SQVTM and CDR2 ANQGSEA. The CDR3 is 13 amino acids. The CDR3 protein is CSVEIRNSYEQYF. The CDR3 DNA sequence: TGCAGCGTTGAAATACGGAACTCCTACGAGCAGTACTTC.

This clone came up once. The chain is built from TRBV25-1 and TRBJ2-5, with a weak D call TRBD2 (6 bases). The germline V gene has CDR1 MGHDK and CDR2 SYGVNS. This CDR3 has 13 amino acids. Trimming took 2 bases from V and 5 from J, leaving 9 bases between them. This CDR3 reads CASSEVAGETQYF. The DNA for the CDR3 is TGTGCCAGCAGTGAAGTTGCGGGGGAGACCCAGTACTTC.

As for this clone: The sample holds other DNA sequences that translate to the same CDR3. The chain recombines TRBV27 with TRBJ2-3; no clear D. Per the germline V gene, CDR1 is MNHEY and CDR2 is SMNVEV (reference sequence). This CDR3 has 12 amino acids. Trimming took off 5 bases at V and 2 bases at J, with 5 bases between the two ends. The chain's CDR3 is CASSPSTDTQYF. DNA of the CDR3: TGTGCCAGCAGTCCGTCCACAGATACGCAGTATTTT.

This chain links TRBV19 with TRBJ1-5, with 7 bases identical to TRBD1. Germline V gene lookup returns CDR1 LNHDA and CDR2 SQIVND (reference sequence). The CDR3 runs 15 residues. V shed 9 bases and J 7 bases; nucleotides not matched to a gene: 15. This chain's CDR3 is CASLTPLRGRQPQHF. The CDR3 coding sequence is TGTGCCAGCCTTACGCCACTCAGGGGGAGGCAGCCCCAGCATTTT.

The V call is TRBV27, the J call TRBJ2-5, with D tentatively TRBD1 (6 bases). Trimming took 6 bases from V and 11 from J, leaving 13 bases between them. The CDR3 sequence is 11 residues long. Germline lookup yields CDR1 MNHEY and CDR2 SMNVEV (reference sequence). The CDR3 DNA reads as TGTGCCAGCAGCACAGGGTTTGAGCAGTACTTC. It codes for CASSTGFEQYF.

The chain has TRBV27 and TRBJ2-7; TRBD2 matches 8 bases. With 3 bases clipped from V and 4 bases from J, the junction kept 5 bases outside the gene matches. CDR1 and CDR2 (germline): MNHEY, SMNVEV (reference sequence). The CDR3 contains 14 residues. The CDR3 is CASSLRGAKYEQYF. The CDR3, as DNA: TGTGCCAGCAGTTTGCGGGGGGCTAAATACGAGCAGTACTTC.

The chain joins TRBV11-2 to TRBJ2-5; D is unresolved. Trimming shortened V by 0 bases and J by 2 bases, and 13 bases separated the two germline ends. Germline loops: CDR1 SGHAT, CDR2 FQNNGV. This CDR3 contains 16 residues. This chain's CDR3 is CASSLDRVVGQETQYF. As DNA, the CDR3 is TGTGCCAGCAGCTTAGATCGGGTAGTGGGGCAAGAGACCCAGTACTTC.

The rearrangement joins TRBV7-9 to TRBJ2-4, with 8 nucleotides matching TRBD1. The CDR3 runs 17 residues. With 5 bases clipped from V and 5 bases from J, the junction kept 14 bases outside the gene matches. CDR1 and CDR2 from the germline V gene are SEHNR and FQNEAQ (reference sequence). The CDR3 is CASSPGDRPGAQNIQYF. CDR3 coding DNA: TGTGCCAGCAGCCCCGGGGACAGGCCCGGGGCTCAAAACATTCAGTACTTC.

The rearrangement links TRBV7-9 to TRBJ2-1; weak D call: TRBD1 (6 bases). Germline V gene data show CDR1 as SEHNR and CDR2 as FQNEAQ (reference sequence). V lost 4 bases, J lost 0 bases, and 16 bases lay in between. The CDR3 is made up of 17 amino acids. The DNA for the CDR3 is TGTGCCAGCAGCTACAAAACAGGGTCTTCCTCCTACAATGAGCAGTTCTTC. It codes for CASSYKTGSSSYNEQFF.

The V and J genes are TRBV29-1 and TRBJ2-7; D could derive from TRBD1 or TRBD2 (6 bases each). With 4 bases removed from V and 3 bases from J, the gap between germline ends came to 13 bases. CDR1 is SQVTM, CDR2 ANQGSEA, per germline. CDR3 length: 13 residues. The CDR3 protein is CSVVLGGHYEQYF. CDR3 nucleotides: TGCAGCGTTGTGTTGGGGGGCCACTACGAGCAGTACTTC.

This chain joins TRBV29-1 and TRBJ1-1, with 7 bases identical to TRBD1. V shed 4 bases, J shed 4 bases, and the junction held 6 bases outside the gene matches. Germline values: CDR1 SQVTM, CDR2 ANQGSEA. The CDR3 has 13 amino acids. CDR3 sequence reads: CSVGLRGRTEAFF. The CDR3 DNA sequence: TGCAGCGTTGGACTTAGGGGGCGCACTGAAGCTTTCTTT.

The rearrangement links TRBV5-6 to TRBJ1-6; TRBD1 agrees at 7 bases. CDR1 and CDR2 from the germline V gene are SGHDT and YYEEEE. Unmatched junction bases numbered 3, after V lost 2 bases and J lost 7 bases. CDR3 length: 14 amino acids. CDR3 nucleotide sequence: TGTGCCAGCAGCTTAGGACAGGCCAATTCACCCCTCCACTTT. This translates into CASSLGQANSPLHF.

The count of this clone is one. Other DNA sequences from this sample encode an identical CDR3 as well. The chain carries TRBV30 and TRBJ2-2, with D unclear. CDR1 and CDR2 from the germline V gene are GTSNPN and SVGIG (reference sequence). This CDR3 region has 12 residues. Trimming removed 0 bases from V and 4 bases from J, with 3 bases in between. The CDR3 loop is CAWSVLTGELFF. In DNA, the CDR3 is TGTGCCTGGAGTGTACTCACCGGGGAGCTGTTTTTT.